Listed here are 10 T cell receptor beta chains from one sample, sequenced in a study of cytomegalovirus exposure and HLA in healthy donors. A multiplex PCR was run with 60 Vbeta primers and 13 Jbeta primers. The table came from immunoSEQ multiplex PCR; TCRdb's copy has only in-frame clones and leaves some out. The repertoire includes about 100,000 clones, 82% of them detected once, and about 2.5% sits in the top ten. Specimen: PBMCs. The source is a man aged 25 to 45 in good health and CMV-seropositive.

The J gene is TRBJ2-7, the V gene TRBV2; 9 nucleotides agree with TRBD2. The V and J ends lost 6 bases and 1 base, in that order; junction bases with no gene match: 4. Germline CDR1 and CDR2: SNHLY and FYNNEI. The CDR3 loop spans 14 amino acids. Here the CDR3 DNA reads TGTGCCAGCAGCGTAGCGGGGGCGTCCTACGAGCAGTACTTC. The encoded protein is CASSVAGASYEQYF.

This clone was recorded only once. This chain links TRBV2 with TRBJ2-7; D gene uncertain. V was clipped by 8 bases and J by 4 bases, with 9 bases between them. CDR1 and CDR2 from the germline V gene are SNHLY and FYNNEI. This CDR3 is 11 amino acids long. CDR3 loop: CASSTAYEQYF. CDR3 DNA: TGTGCCAGCTCCACCGCGTACGAGCAGTACTTC. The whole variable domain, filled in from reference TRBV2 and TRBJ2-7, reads EPEVTQTPSHQVTQMGQEVILRCVPISNHLYFYWYRQILGQKVEFLVSFYNNEISEKSEIFDDQFSVERPDGSNFTLKIRSTKLEDSAMYFCASSTAYEQYFGPGTRLTVT.

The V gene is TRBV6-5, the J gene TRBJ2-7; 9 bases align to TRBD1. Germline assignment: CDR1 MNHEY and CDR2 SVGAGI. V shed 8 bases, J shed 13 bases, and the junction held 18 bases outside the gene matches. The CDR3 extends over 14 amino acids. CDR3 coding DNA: TGTGCCAGCTCTCTAGCCGGGACAGGGCGACTACGTTACTTC. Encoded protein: CASSLAGTGRLRYF.

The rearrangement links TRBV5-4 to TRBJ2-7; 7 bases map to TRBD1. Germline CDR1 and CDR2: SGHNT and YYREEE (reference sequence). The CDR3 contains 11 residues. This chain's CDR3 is CAIGTVYEQYF. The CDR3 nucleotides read TGTGCTATTGGGACAGTCTACGAGCAGTACTTC.

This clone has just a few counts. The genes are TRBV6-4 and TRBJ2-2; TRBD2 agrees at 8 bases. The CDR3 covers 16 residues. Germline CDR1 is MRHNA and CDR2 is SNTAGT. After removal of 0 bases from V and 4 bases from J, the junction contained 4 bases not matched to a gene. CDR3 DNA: TGTGCCAGCAGTGACTCTGCGGGGGGCGGCACCGGGGAGCTGTTTTTT. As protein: CASSDSAGGGTGELFF.

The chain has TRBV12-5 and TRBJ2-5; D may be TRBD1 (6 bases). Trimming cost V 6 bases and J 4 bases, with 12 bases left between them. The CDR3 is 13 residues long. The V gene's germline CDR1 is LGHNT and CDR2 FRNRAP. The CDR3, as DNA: TGTGCTAGTGGAATACAGGGTACAGAGACCCAGTACTTC. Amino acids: CASGIQGTETQYF.

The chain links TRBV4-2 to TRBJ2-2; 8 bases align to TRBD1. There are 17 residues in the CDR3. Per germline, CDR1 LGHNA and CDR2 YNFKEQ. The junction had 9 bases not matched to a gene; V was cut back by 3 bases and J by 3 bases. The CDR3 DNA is TGTGCCAGCAGCCAGGCGGACAGGGAAGGAGACACCGGGGAGCTGTTTTTT. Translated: CASSQADREGDTGELFF.

CDR3 protein: CASSRGSGGATDTQYF. CDR3 in DNA: TGCGCCAGCAGCCGGGGTAGCGGGGGGGCCACCGATACGCAGTATTTT. The rearrangement uses TRBV4-1 and TRBJ2-3, with 11 bases identical to TRBD2. Germline CDR1 is MGHRA and CDR2 is YSYEKL. The CDR3 loop spans 16 amino acids. The trim removed 4 bases at V and 6 bases at J, leaving 9 bases unmatched.

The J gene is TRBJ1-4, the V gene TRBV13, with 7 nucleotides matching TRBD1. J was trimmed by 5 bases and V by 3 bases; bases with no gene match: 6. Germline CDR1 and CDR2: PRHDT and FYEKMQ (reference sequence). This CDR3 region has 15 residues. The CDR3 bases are TGTGCCAGCAGCTTTCGGACAGGCCGGAATGAAAAACTGTTTTTT. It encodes CASSFRTGRNEKLFF.

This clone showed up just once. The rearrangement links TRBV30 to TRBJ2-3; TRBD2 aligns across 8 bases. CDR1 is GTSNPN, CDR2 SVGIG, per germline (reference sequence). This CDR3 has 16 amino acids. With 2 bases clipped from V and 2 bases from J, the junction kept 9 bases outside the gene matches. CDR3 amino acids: CAWSNSGTTFTDTQYF. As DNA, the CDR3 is TGTGCCTGGAGTAATAGCGGGACAACCTTCACAGATACGCAGTATTTT.